This T cell receptor (beta chain) was sequenced in a study of cytomegalovirus exposure and HLA in healthy donors. Study results and limitations: One later analysis, an examination of the 120 or so validation repertoires, found that first-cohort TCR clusters tended to co-occur in them.

Repertoires were generated with immunoSEQ multiplex PCR, while TCRdb's copy carries only in-frame clones and drops some. The data show 130,000 to 150,000 clones, with 80% to 90% seen just once and approximately 1.5% held by the top ten. This CDR3 is 17 amino acids long. With V trimmed by 5 bases and J by 5 bases, 17 bases remained unmatched. Germline V lookup: CDR1 LNHDA, CDR2 SQIVND (reference sequence). Note on this clone: What it recognizes is unknown.

This sequence joins TRBV19 and TRBJ1-2; 7 bases agree with TRBD1. The sequence derives from a woman aged 25 to 45 in good health and CMV-seronegative. Input material: PBMCs. In DNA form, the CDR3 reads TGTGCCAGTAGTCAAGGATTTCGGGACAGACCGCCTTATGGCTACACCTTC. It encodes CASSQGFRDRPPYGYTF.